This TCR beta chain was retrieved from a study of T cells in Graves' hyperthyroidism and ophthalmopathy. Broader study findings: Ophthalmopathy, as predicted by the model, came a median roughly 6.5 months after the prediction. Classification by a 13 V-J model distinguished ophthalmopathy from stable hyperthyroidism. Among thyroid clonotypes expanded above 0.001, most also appeared in blood.

RNA transcripts provided the source from which TCR beta CDR3 regions were amplified. First-round RT-PCR of the TCR CDR3 relied on the HTBI primer set. TCRdb called the multiplex PCR reads again in MiXCR, with one record for every CDR3 protein. The data contain 490,000 or so distinct CDR3 sequences, 35% to 50% of them singletons. Uncontrolled infection, other autoimmune disease, pregnancy or lactation excluded patients. Unmatched junction bases numbered 8, after V lost 2 bases and J lost 8 bases. Looked up from germline, CDR1 is LGHNA and CDR2 is YNFKEQ. The CDR3 runs to 14 residues. This clonotype was counted at least ten times. The antigen is not known.

This clonotype was obtained from an adult woman with Graves' disease, either hyperthyroidism or ophthalmopathy (not recorded which). J is TRBJ1-2 and V is TRBV4-2; 7 nucleotides align to TRBD1. The sample consisted of peripheral blood or thyroid tissue (not recorded which). The CDR3 reads CASSQPTQGGGYTF. DNA for the CDR3: TGTGCCAGCAGCCAACCGACCCAGGGGGGCGGCTACACCTTC.